Listed below are T cell receptor beta chains from one sample, sequenced in a study of beta chain features in type 1 diabetes. Assay: immunoSEQ multiplex PCR; the TCRdb copy retains only in-frame clones and omits some. The sample lists roughly 160,000 clones, about 8.3% occurring once. The sample taken for sequencing was central memory CD4+ T cells from blood. These receptors were obtained from a woman aged 18-29 years with type 1 diabetes. The CDR3 runs from the conserved cysteine through the conserved F or W. The order of the fields is clone size, V gene, D gene, J gene, CDR3 protein, CDR3 DNA. A D gene is named only where the DNA matches it firmly. Rows may omit the clone size; those that give it use once, few, many or a size class.

clone size: -
V gene: TRBV7-2
D gene: TRBD2
J gene: TRBJ2-7
CDR3 protein: CASSPNGLAGYEQYF
CDR3 DNA: TGTGCCAGCAGCCCCAATGGGCTAGCGGGCTACGAGCAGTACTTC

clone size: -
V gene: TRBV6-5
D gene: TRBD1
J gene: TRBJ2-5
CDR3 protein: CAISAGQDGQETQYF
CDR3 DNA: TGTGCCATCAGTGCGGGACAGGATGGGCAGGAGACCCAGTACTTC

clone size: few
V gene: TRBV18
D gene: -
J gene: TRBJ2-3
CDR3 protein: CASSPGLVTDTQYF
CDR3 DNA: TGTGCCAGCTCACCGGGGCTGGTGACAGATACGCAGTATTTT

clone size: few
V gene: TRBV9
D gene: -
J gene: TRBJ1-6
CDR3 protein: CASSAPLGGSPLHF
CDR3 DNA: TGTGCCAGCAGCGCTCCACTGGGGGGTTCACCCCTCCACTTT

clone size: few
V gene: TRBV5-1
D gene: TRBD1
J gene: TRBJ2-2
CDR3 protein: CASSSNRDSGTGELFF
CDR3 DNA: TGCGCCAGCAGCTCAAACCGGGACAGTGGAACCGGGGAGCTGTTTTTT

clone size: many
V gene: TRBV28
D gene: -
J gene: TRBJ1-1
CDR3 protein: CASRKTGNTEAFF
CDR3 DNA: TGTGCCAGCAGGAAAACAGGGAACACTGAAGCTTTCTTT

clone size: -
V gene: TRBV7-9
D gene: -
J gene: TRBJ1-1
CDR3 protein: CASSLQGGNTEAFF
CDR3 DNA: TGTGCCAGCAGCTTACAAGGGGGGAACACTGAAGCTTTCTTT

clone size: -
V gene: TRBV7-9
D gene: -
J gene: TRBJ2-7
CDR3 protein: CASSLNLYEQYF
CDR3 DNA: TGTGCCAGCAGCTTAAATCTCTACGAGCAGTACTTC

clone size: few
V gene: TRBV19
D gene: -
J gene: TRBJ2-1
CDR3 protein: CASSPMGRYNEQFF
CDR3 DNA: TGTGCCAGTAGCCCGATGGGGAGATACAATGAGCAGTTCTTC

clone size: -
V gene: TRBV11-2
D gene: -
J gene: TRBJ2-7
CDR3 protein: CASSSGEGLEQYF
CDR3 DNA: TGTGCCAGCAGCTCCGGTGAGGGCCTCGAGCAGTACTTC